The 9 T cell receptor beta chains in this list originate from one sample, sequenced in a study of response to subunit inactivated influenza vaccine. Via MiXCR, TCRdb re-called the RT-PCR reads, giving one row per CDR3 protein. The sample has around 750,000 distinct CDR3 sequences, 21% seen once; the top ten hold 10% to 13%. The input for sequencing was PBMCs from blood, taken 5 days after vaccination. The origin of the receptors is a man aged 50-59 years who received an inactivated influenza vaccine.

V and J are TRBV6-5 and TRBJ2-1; D unclear. The CDR3 is made up of 11 amino acids. Germline V lookup: CDR1 MNHEY, CDR2 SVGAGI. Trimming took off 8 bases at V and 7 bases at J, with 9 bases between the two ends. CDR3 region: CASLRGNEQFF. The CDR3 DNA follows: TGTGCCAGCCTACGCGGTAATGAGCAGTTCTTC.

This clonotype was counted ten times or more. This sequence joins TRBV7-9 and TRBJ2-1; 7 positions match TRBD2. Germline V lookup: CDR1 SEHNR, CDR2 FQNEAQ (reference sequence). With V trimmed by 3 bases and J by 4 bases, 6 bases remained unmatched. The CDR3 consists of 15 residues. The CDR3: CASSFVASGYNEQFF. The CDR3 coding sequence is TGTGCCAGCAGCTTTGTGGCTAGCGGATACAATGAGCAGTTCTTC.

Only a few counts were recorded for this clonotype. V usage is TRBV7-8 and J usage is TRBJ2-1; 8 nucleotides agree with TRBD2. Germline values: CDR1 SGHVS, CDR2 FQNEAQ. The CDR3 runs to 14 residues. Trimming at V came to 9 bases and at J to 4 bases, leaving 8 bases not matched to a gene. This chain's CDR3 is CASLRGGLYNEQFF. In DNA, the CDR3 is TGTGCCAGTTTACGGGGGGGACTATACAATGAGCAGTTCTTC.

The chain carries TRBV7-9 and TRBJ2-3; either TRBD1 or TRBD2 may supply D (5 bases each). The length of the CDR3 is 15 residues. CDR1 and CDR2 (germline): SEHNR, FQNEAQ (reference sequence). V lost 3 bases and J 5 bases, leaving 15 bases between the germline ends. CDR3 coding DNA: TGTGCCAGCAGCTTCTTAGTCGGGGCCCAAGATACGCAGTATTTT. This gives the protein CASSFLVGAQDTQYF.

The chain couples TRBV15 to TRBJ1-6; D not certain. Germline CDR1 is LNHNV and CDR2 is YYDKDF (reference sequence). Trimming cost V 1 base and J 8 bases, with 6 bases left between them. CDR3 size: 13 residues. CDR3 sequence: CATSRGKDSPLHF. The CDR3 DNA reads TGTGCCACCAGCAGAGGAAAGGATTCACCCCTCCACTTT.

This clonotype has at least ten counts. V gene TRBV4-2 combines with J gene TRBJ2-3; either TRBD1 or TRBD2 may supply D (6 bases each). Germline V gene sequence: CDR1 LGHNA, CDR2 YNFKEQ. CDR3 length: 18 amino acids. Trimming left V 0 bases short and J 8 bases short, with 24 bases between. The DNA for the CDR3 is TGTGCCAGCAGCCAAGAACGTCGTCGGGGGCTCCTCCGGAGTACGCAGTATTTT. Translated, it gives CASSQERRRGLLRSTQYF.

A few counts support this clonotype. The V and J genes are TRBV29-1 and TRBJ2-2; D is possibly TRBD2 (5 bases). The CDR3 is 13 amino acids. V dropped 7 bases and J dropped 2 bases, with 11 bases sitting between them. The germline V gene encodes CDR1 SQVTM and CDR2 ANQGSEA. Here the CDR3 reads CSAEGDNTGELFF. In nucleotides, the CDR3 is TGCAGCGCCGAGGGAGATAACACCGGGGAGCTGTTTTTT.

In this sample, this clonotype turned up many times. The chain recombines TRBV20-1 with TRBJ2-3; 8 bases are a match to TRBD2. The CDR3 covers 14 residues. The germline gives CDR1 DFQATT, CDR2 SNEGSKA (reference sequence). V was clipped by 5 bases and J by 0 bases; unmatched bases: 4. CDR3 DNA: TGCAGTGCTCGCGGGGGGCCTAGCACAGATACGCAGTATTTT. It encodes CSARGGPSTDTQYF.

V usage is TRBV5-4 and J usage is TRBJ2-2, with 9 bases identical to TRBD2. This CDR3 region has 19 residues. CDR1 is SGHNT and CDR2 is YYREEE in the germline V gene (reference sequence). After removal of 2 bases from V and 6 bases from J, the junction contained 17 bases not matched to a gene. CDR3 bases: TGTGCCAGCAGCTTTCCCTATACAAATGCGGGAGGGCCGGCCGGGGAGCTGTTTTTT. Translation gives CASSFPYTNAGGPAGELFF.